Reported below is one T cell receptor beta chain. Germline CDR1 reads DFQATT; CDR2 reads SNEGSKA (reference sequence). Trimming removed 6 bases from V and 7 bases from J, with 9 bases in between. The CDR3 consists of 11 residues. TCRdb re-derived calls from the PCR reads in MiXCR, one entry per CDR3 protein. Of approximately 97,000 distinct CDR3 sequences in the sample, roughly half were seen once. This entry belongs to a study of CDR3 diversity in severe acne. What was sequenced was blood. This TCR came from a male donor with acne. This rearrangement joins TRBV20-1 to TRBJ2-2, with TRBD2 as a possible D gene (5 bases). Written as DNA, the CDR3 is TGCAGTGCGCGAACTAGCGGGGAGCTGTTTTTT. Translation gives CSARTSGELFF.